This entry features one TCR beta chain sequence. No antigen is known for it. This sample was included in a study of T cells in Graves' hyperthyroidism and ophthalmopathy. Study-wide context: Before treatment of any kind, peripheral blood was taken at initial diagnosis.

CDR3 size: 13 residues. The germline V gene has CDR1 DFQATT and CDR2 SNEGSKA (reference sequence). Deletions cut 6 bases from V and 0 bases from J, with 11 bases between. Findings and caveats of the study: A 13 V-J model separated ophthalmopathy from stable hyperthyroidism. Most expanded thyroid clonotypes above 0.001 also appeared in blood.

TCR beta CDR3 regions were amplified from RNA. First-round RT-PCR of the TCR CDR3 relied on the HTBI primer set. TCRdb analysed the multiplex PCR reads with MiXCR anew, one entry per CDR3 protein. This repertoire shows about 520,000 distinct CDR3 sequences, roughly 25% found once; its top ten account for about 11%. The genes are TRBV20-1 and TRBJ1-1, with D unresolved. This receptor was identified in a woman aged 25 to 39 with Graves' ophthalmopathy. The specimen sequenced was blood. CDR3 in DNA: TGCAGTGCAACAAAACCTTTGAACACTGAAGCTTTCTTT. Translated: CSATKPLNTEAFF.